The subject of this entry is one T cell receptor beta chain. J was trimmed by 3 bases and V by 2 bases; bases with no gene match: 5. CDR1 SGHDN and CDR2 FVKESK come from the germline V gene. This CDR3 comprises 15 residues. This entry belongs to a study of T cell changes during pregnancy in multiple sclerosis. Some clones are missing from TCRdb's copy, which holds only in-frame ones; the method was immunoSEQ multiplex PCR. The sample lists about 59,000 clones, less than 95% seen once, with about 2.6% in the top ten. This TCR derives from a female donor with multiple sclerosis, enrolled in a pregnancy study. The rearrangement uses TRBV14 and TRBJ2-7; 9 nucleotides match TRBD1. Sequencing was performed on CD8+ T cells from peripheral blood mononuclear cells, taken after pregnancy. The CDR3 nucleotides read TGTGCCAGCAGCCAACCGGGACAGGGCTTCTACGAGCAGTACTTC. Translating it yields CASSQPGQGFYEQYF. Combining the CDR3 with reference TRBV14 and TRBJ2-7 gives the whole variable domain EAGVTQFPSHSVIEKGQTVTLRCDPISGHDNLYWYRRVMGKEIKFLLHFVKESKQDESGMPNNRFLAERTGGTYSTLKVQPAELEDSGVYFCASSQPGQGFYEQYFGPGTRLTVT.